These 21 T cell receptor beta chains originate from one sample sequenced in a study of CD8+CD57+ T cells in acquired aplastic anemia. Genomic DNA templated the TCR beta VDJ and CDR3 profiling. TCRdb ran MiXCR on the reads and lists one entry per CDR3 protein. The sample includes under 200,000 distinct CDR3 sequences, approximately 50% of them seen just once. Patients who underwent sequencing had shown CD8+CD57+ cell expansion by flow cytometry. Sequencing was performed on sorted CD4+, CD8+, or CD8+CD57+ T cells (not recorded which) from PBMCs. The receptors were gathered from a human donor with aplastic anemia.

The chain has TRBV7-6 and TRBJ2-7; 8 bases map to TRBD1. Germline CDR1 SGHVS, CDR2 FNYEAQ. The CDR3 sequence is 14 residues long. The V segment lost 4 bases and the J segment 2 bases; nucleotides outside the gene matches: 4. CDR3 in amino acids: CASSSEDRAYEQYF. Written as DNA, the CDR3 is TGTGCCAGCAGCTCCGAGGACAGGGCCTACGAGCAGTACTTC. Filled out from reference TRBV7-6 and TRBJ2-7, the complete variable domain reads GAGVSQSPRYKVTKRGQDVALRCDPISGHVSLYWYRQALGQGPEFLTYFNYEAQQDKSGLPNDRFSAERPEGSISTLTIQRTEQRDSAMYRCASSSEDRAYEQYFGPGTRLTVT.

As for this clonotype: One end of the junction is discordant with germline, which a read error may explain. The rearrangement joins TRBV20-1 to TRBJ2-5; the D gene is possibly TRBD1 (6 bases). Germline-derived CDR1 and CDR2 are DFQATT and SNEGSKA (reference sequence). This CDR3 is built from 14 residues. CDR3 sequence: CGARAPDRQEAQYF. CDR3 nucleotide sequence: TGCGGTGCTAGAGCCCCGGACAGACAAGAGGCCCAGTACTTC.

This chain connects TRBV7-9 to TRBJ2-7; possibly TRBD1 for D (6 bases). The CDR3 is 14 residues long. Germline V lookup: CDR1 SEHNR, CDR2 FQNEAQ (reference sequence). V was pared by 5 bases and J by 5 bases, with 16 bases between. CDR3 in amino acids: CASSPRDTVDEQYF. For the CDR3, the DNA is TGTGCCAGCAGCCCCCGGGACACGGTCGACGAGCAGTACTTC.

The CDR3 region has the DNA TGTGCCATCAGTGAGTGGGGGAAGAACTACAATGAGCAGTTCTTC. This gives the protein CAISEWGKNYNEQFF. The J gene is TRBJ2-1, the V gene TRBV10-3, with D possibly being TRBD1 or TRBD2 (5 bases each). The CDR3 length is 15 residues. CDR1 and CDR2 (germline): ENHRY, SYGVKD. V was shortened by 1 base and J by 3 bases, with 10 bases between the two germline ends.

This clonotype has a handful of counts. The chain is built from TRBV2 and TRBJ2-7, with D maybe TRBD1 (5 bases). The CDR3 runs to 14 residues. The germline V and J ends were trimmed by 4 bases and 1 base, with 11 bases remaining between them. Germline-derived CDR1 and CDR2 are SNHLY and FYNNEI. CDR3 DNA: TGTGCCAGCAGTGTGGGGCCGACATCCTACGAGCAGTACTTC. Amino acid sequence: CASSVGPTSYEQYF.

The chain couples TRBV20-1 to TRBJ2-3, with 8 bases lining up with TRBD2. V lost 4 bases to trimming and J lost 6 bases; unmatched junction nucleotides: 9. This CDR3 region has 14 residues. The germline CDR1 and CDR2 sequences are DFQATT and SNEGSKA (reference sequence). In DNA form, the CDR3 reads TGCAGTGCTAAAGGAGCGGGGGATGTGGATACGCAGTATTTT. It encodes CSAKGAGDVDTQYF.

J is TRBJ2-7 and V is TRBV10-3; tentatively, D is TRBD1 (6 bases). This CDR3 has 14 amino acids. CDR1 ENHRY and CDR2 SYGVKD come from the germline V gene. Deletions cut 10 bases from V and 0 bases from J, with 16 bases between. The CDR3 protein is CATKTGRDSYEQYF. The DNA for the CDR3 is TGTGCCACCAAGACAGGACGCGACTCCTACGAGCAGTACTTC.

Worth noting for this clonotype: The conserved closing phenylalanine or tryptophan is absent in this CDR3, likely reflecting a read error. No DNA is shown, since the ends of the CDR3 on it are uncertain; the CDR3 is the one TCRdb lists. This sequence joins TRBV10-3 and TRBJ1-6. Germline-derived CDR1 and CDR2 are ENHRY and SYGVKD. The CDR3 is 8 residues long, counting both termini. CDR3 residues: CASSWPKE.

The gene calls are TRBV29-1 and TRBJ2-5, with 7 bases that match TRBD2. The J segment lost 3 bases and the V segment lost 4 bases, leaving 5 bases of the junction unmatched. Germline CDR1 reads SQVTM; CDR2 reads ANQGSEA. The CDR3 length is 13 residues. The CDR3 DNA is TGCAGCGTTGGGGGAGGGGAAAAAGAGACCCAGTACTTC. The encoded protein is CSVGGGEKETQYF.

CDR3 residues: CASSGWTSGFLDEQYF. CDR3 nucleotides: TGTGCCAGCAGCGGGTGGACTAGCGGGTTCTTGGACGAGCAGTACTTC. This chain joins TRBV3-1 and TRBJ2-7; 11 bases are shared with TRBD2. CDR1 is LGHDT, CDR2 YNNKEL, per germline (reference sequence). The CDR3 consists of 16 residues. Trimming cost V 5 bases and J 5 bases; bases outside gene matches: 11.

The J gene is TRBJ1-1, the V gene TRBV5-5, with a weak D call TRBD1 (6 bases). Trimming took 4 bases from V and 10 from J, leaving 20 bases between them. CDR3 length: 14 amino acids. The germline V gene encodes CDR1 SGHKS and CDR2 YYEKEE (reference sequence). The CDR3 region has the DNA TGTGCCAGCAGCCCGAGGGGGGGGCTGCTTGGAGCTTTCTTT. Amino acid sequence: CASSPRGGLLGAFF.

This clonotype has a count of ten or more. The rearrangement links TRBV27 to TRBJ1-5; D is undetermined. V dropped 10 bases and J dropped 7 bases, with 8 bases sitting between them. The germline CDR1 and CDR2 sequences are MNHEY and SMNVEV (reference sequence). This CDR3 has 10 residues. The chain's CDR3 is CATGRQPQHF. CDR3 bases: TGTGCCACTGGGAGGCAGCCCCAGCATTTT.

This sequence joins TRBV7-9 and TRBJ2-1; TRBD1 might be the D (5 bases). V was trimmed by 5 bases and J by 4 bases, leaving 9 bases between them. Germline CDR1 is SEHNR and CDR2 is FQNEAQ (reference sequence). The CDR3 consists of 13 residues. The CDR3 protein is CASSQAGYNEQFF. CDR3 coding DNA: TGTGCCAGCAGCCAGGCAGGGTACAATGAGCAGTTCTTC.

The chain is built from TRBV15 and TRBJ2-5; no reliable D call. The V gene's germline CDR1 is LNHNV and CDR2 YYDKDF (reference sequence). V was cut by 3 bases and J by 1 base, with 9 bases left in between. This CDR3 region has 14 residues. In DNA, the CDR3 is TGTGCCACCAGCAGGGAGTACAGCCAAGAGACCCAGTACTTC. Translating it yields CATSREYSQETQYF.

This chain uses TRBV11-1 with TRBJ1-3; 8 bases are a match to TRBD1. Trimming cost V 3 bases and J 2 bases; bases outside gene matches: 3. The CDR3 length is 15 residues. Germline V gene data show CDR1 as SGHAT and CDR2 as FQDESV (reference sequence). The CDR3 protein is CASSLDRATGNTIYF. In nucleotides, the CDR3 is TGTGCCAGCAGCTTGGACAGGGCGACTGGAAACACCATATATTTT. Combining the CDR3 with reference TRBV11-1 and TRBJ1-3 gives the whole variable domain EAEVAQSPRYKITEKSQAVAFWCDPISGHATLYWYRQILGQGPELLVQFQDESVVDDSQLPKDRFSAERLKGVDSTLKIQPAELGDSAMYLCASSLDRATGNTIYFGEGSWLTVV.

The sample holds a few counts of this clonotype. The chain combines TRBV11-2 with TRBJ1-6, with D maybe TRBD1 (6 bases). V lost 4 bases to trimming and J lost 9 bases, with 19 bases between them. This CDR3 spans 16 amino acids. Germline V CDR1 and CDR2: SGHAT, FQNNGV. The CDR3 DNA reads as TGTGCCAGCAGCTCCGTGTCGGTGGGGGCGGGTTCACCCCTCCACTTT. This gives the protein CASSSVSVGAGSPLHF.

This chain links TRBV10-3 with TRBJ1-5; a possible D gene is TRBD1 (6 bases). The CDR3 spans 15 residues. Germline CDR1 reads ENHRY; CDR2 reads SYGVKD. V shed 6 bases and J shed 7 bases, with 19 bases lying between them. CDR3 sequence (DNA): TGTGCCATCAGCGAACTACAGGGAGTGAGACAGCCCCAGCATTTT. It translates to CAISELQGVRQPQHF.

The chain combines TRBV2 with TRBJ2-5; D uncertain. V was trimmed by 4 bases and J by 4 bases, leaving 10 bases between them. The CDR3 runs 13 residues. Germline CDR1 is SNHLY and CDR2 is FYNNEI. This chain's CDR3 is CASSGTGVETQYF. The DNA of the CDR3 is TGTGCCAGCAGTGGGACCGGCGTAGAGACCCAGTACTTC.

V usage is TRBV30 and J usage is TRBJ2-3; 7 bases are shared with TRBD2. The CDR3 is made up of 15 amino acids. Germline V gives CDR1 GTSNPN, CDR2 SVGIG (reference sequence). V lost 4 bases to trimming and J lost 4 bases; unmatched junction nucleotides: 11. CDR3 in amino acids: CAWIILARRSDTQYF. CDR3 DNA sequence: TGTGCCTGGATCATACTAGCGAGGAGGTCAGATACGCAGTATTTT.

This clonotype was observed many times. The J gene is TRBJ2-6, the V gene TRBV25-1, with D unresolved. The CDR3 length is 16 residues. Trimming took off 2 bases at V and 0 bases at J, with 8 bases between the two ends. Germline V gene sequence: CDR1 MGHDK, CDR2 SYGVNS. The CDR3 region has the DNA TGTGCCAGCAGTGAAATATCAGTCTCTGGGGCCAACGTCCTGACTTTC. Protein sequence: CASSEISVSGANVLTF.

The CDR3 spells CASSSSRTGDTGELFF. CDR3 DNA: TGTGCCAGCAGTTCTTCCCGGACAGGGGACACCGGGGAGCTGTTTTTT. The rearrangement uses TRBV27 and TRBJ2-2, with 9 positions matching TRBD1. Germline V lookup: CDR1 MNHEY, CDR2 SMNVEV (reference sequence). After removal of 4 bases from V and 3 bases from J, the junction contained 6 bases not matched to a gene. The CDR3 spans 16 residues.